Listed here are 5 T cell receptor beta chains from one sample, sequenced in a study of blood T cells in healthy people across ages (dated by TCRdb to between 2014 and 2017). Library generation was performed with 5' RACE. TCRdb names Illumina HiSeq 2500 as the instrument used. A second roughly 6 to 11 cycle PCR used a sample-barcoded 5' primer and a J-beta primer mix. Starting from the raw public reads, TCRdb applied fastp trimming at Q25, assembled clones with MiXCR and retained in-frame beta chains. Duplicate CDR3 protein sequences are folded into a single record with the most common DNA and genes. The sample data list 750,000 or so distinct CDR3 sequences, and just under 25% of these were observed just once. 9.4% of the sample is held by the ten biggest clonotypes. Separately, the same data were catalogued under a study of T cells of mothers and their children.

What was sequenced was blood. These receptors were collected from a boy aged 5-17 years in good health.

The rearrangement uses TRBV7-2 and TRBJ2-1; D gene unclear. The J call may be in error: the DNA end matches TRBJ2-7 better. CDR3 length equals 14 residues. Germline values: CDR1 SGHTA, CDR2 FQGNSA. In nucleotides, the CDR3 is TGTGCCAGCAGCTTAACTGGCGAGGACTACGAGCAGTACTTC. This codes for CASSLTGEDYEQYF.

This clonotype was detected a few times. The gene calls are TRBV7-9 and TRBJ2-6; TRBD1 matches 11 bases. Germline values: CDR1 SEHNR, CDR2 FQNEAQ (reference sequence). The CDR3 runs to 16 residues. Trimming took 7 bases from V and 4 from J; bases not matched to a gene: 6. For the CDR3, the DNA is TGTGCCAGCACCGACGGACAGGGGGCAGGGGCCAACGTCCTGACTTTC. Translating it yields CASTDGQGAGANVLTF.

This clonotype was seen a few times. The V gene is TRBV18, the J gene TRBJ2-5; possible D gene TRBD1, 6 bases. Germline CDR1 and CDR2: KGHSH and LQKENI. The CDR3 covers 15 residues. V was trimmed by 1 base and J by 0 bases, leaving 9 bases between them. CDR3 nucleotides: TGTGCCAGCTCACCACAACAGGGCCACCAAGAGACCCAGTACTTC. Its translation: CASSPQQGHQETQYF.

The rearrangement uses TRBV6-2 or TRBV6-3 and TRBJ2-1, with D unresolved. The CDR3 covers 12 residues. Germline CDR1 and CDR2: MNHEY and SVGEGT. V was clipped by 5 bases and J by 9 bases, with 11 bases between them. This CDR3 is CASSPLIGEQFF. DNA of the CDR3: TGTGCCAGCAGTCCTCTGATAGGTGAGCAGTTCTTC.

This clonotype appeared a few times. The rearrangement uses TRBV24-1 and TRBJ2-4, with a weak D call TRBD2 (6 bases). Germline assignment: CDR1 KGHDR and CDR2 SFDVKD. The CDR3 is made up of 15 amino acids. V lost 4 bases and J lost 1, with 10 bases in between. The CDR3 DNA follows: TGTGCCACCAGTGACTCGGGGGAGGCCAAAAACATTCAGTACTTC. It translates to CATSDSGEAKNIQYF.